The present T cell receptor beta chain was sequenced within a study of blood T cell repertoires in COVID-19. Study information: The analysed material was cDNA or gDNA that came from T cells, B-cell-depleted T cells, or PBMCs.

This clone was seen just once. CDR3 length equals 15 residues. Germline assignment: CDR1 ENHRY and CDR2 SYGVKD. Deletions cut 4 bases from V and 7 bases from J, with 17 bases between. Sequencing was performed with immunoSEQ multiplex PCR; in TCRdb, only in-frame clones are kept and a portion is missing. This repertoire shows some 420,000 clones, over 75% found once; its top ten account for 0.9% to 1.2%. This study enrolled people aged about 18 to 100 from 20 to 25 US geographic areas. The sample comprised PBMCs or T cells enriched from blood (not recorded which). This clonotype was sampled from a man aged 25 to 40 who had recovered from COVID-19. This chain uses TRBV10-3 with TRBJ2-1; no clear D gene. This CDR3 reads CAISVRLVPFNEQFF. CDR3 in DNA: TGTGCCATCAGTGTAAGGCTAGTTCCCTTTAATGAGCAGTTCTTC.